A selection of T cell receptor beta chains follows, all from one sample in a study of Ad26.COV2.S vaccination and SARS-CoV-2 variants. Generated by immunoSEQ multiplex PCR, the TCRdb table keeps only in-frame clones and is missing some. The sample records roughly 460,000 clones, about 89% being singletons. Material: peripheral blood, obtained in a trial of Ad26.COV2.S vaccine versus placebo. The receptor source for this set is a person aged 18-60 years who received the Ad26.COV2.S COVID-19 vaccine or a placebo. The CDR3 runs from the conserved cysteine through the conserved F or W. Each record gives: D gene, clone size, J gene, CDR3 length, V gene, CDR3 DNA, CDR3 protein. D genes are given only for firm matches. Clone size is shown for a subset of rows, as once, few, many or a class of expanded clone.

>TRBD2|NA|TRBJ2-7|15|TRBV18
TGTGCCAGCTCACCCGGACTAGCGGGAGGATGGGAGCAGTACTTC
CASSPGLAGGWEQYF
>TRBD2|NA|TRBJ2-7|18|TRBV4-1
TGCGCCAGCAGCCCAGGACTAGCGGGAGTGCTCGTTAGGGACGAGCAGTACTTC
CASSPGLAGVLVRDEQYF
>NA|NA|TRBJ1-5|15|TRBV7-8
TGTGCCAGCAGCTTAGGAACCTTTGGCAATCAGCCCCAGCATTTT
CASSLGTFGNQPQHF
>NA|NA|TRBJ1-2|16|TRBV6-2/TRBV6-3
TGTGCCAGCAGTTCCCGACCACAACAGGGTATCGGCGGCTACACCTTC
CASSSRPQQGIGGYTF
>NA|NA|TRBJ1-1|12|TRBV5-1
TGCGCCAGCTCCTTGGGGGGGGTACGGGCTTTCTTT
CASSLGGVRAFF
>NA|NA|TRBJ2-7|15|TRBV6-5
TGTGCCAGCAGTTGGGGCCGTCCCAGCTCCTACGAGCAGTACTTC
CASSWGRPSSYEQYF
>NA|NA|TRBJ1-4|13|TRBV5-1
TGCGCCAGCAGGAGGGCCGATAATGAAAAACTGTTTTTT
CASRRADNEKLFF
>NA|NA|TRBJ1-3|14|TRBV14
TGTGCCAGCAGAATCCAGGGATCTGGAGACACCATATATTTT
CASRIQGSGDTIYF
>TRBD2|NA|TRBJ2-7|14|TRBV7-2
TGTGCCAGCAGCCCGCGGGGGGGAGGAAACGAGCAGTACTTC
CASSPRGGGNEQYF
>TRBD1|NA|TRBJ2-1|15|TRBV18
TGTGCCAGCTCACTGGGACAGGGGTCCTACAATGAGCAGTTCTTC
CASSLGQGSYNEQFF
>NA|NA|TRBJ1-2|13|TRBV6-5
TGTGCCAGCAGTTACGTGGCAGGGGATGGCTACACCTTC
CASSYVAGDGYTF
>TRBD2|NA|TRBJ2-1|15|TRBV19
TGTGCCAGTAGTATTGGGCTAGCGGCCTACAATGAGCAGTTCTTC
CASSIGLAAYNEQFF
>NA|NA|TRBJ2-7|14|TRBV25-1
TGTGCCAGCAGTCCTCGGGACCGACCATACGAGCAGTACTTC
CASSPRDRPYEQYF
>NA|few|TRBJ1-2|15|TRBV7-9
TGTGCCAGCAGCTTAAGTTCCGGAGAAGCTATGGGCTACACCTTC
CASSLSSGEAMGYTF
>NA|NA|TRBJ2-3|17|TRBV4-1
TGCGCCAGCAGCCTCCCCGGAGGAGAGTCTAGCACAGATACGCAGTATTTT
CASSLPGGESSTDTQYF
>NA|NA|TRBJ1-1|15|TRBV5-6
TGTGCCAGCAGCGGCGCGGGGGGGTTGAACACTGAAGCTTTCTTT
CASSGAGGLNTEAFF
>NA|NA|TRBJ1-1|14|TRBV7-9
TGTGCCAGCAGCTTAATGGGGGCAAACACTGAAGCTTTCTTT
CASSLMGANTEAFF
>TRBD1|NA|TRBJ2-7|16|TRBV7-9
TGTGCCAGCAGCCCAGCGGGACAGGGGAACACCTACGAGCAGTACTTC
CASSPAGQGNTYEQYF
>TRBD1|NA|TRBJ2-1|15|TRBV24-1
TGTGCCACCAGTGACGCCGGGACAGGAGGCAATGAGCAGTTCTTC
CATSDAGTGGNEQFF
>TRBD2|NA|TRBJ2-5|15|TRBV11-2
TGTGCCAGCAGCTTATACCTAGCGGTCGGGGAGACCCAGTACTTC
CASSLYLAVGETQYF
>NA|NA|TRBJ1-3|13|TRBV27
TGTGCCAGCAGTCCGAGACAGCAAAACACCATATATTTT
CASSPRQQNTIYF
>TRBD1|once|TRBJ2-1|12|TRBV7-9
TGTGCCAGCAGCTCGAGTGGACAGGCAAGGTTCTTC
CASSSSGQARFF
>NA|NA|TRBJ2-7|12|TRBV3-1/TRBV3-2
TGTGCCAGCAGCCAAGTGCCCTACGAGCAGTACTTC
CASSQVPYEQYF
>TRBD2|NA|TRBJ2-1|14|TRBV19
TGTGCCAGTGGGGGACTAGCGGGAGATAGTGAGCAGTTCTTC
CASGGLAGDSEQFF
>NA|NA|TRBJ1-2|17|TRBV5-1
TGCGCCAGCAGCTTGGTCCCCTTCACACCGGCCCCCTATGGCTACACCTTC
CASSLVPFTPAPYGYTF
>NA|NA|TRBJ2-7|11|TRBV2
TGTGCCAGCTCGACTTATTACGAGCAGTACTTC
CASSTYYEQYF
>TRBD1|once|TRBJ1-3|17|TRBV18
TGTGCCAGCTCACCACCGGGGACAGGCGGGTCTGGAAACACCATATATTTT
CASSPPGTGGSGNTIYF
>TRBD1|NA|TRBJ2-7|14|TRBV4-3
TGCGCCAGCAGCCAGGGGACAGGGTGGCAGGAGCAGTACTTC
CASSQGTGWQEQYF
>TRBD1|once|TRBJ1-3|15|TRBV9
TGTGCCAGCAGCGTAGGACAGGGGGAAGGAAACACCATATATTTT
CASSVGQGEGNTIYF
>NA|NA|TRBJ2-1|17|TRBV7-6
TGTGCCAGCAGCCTCCAGGTGGCAGGGAGGTCCTACAATGAGCAGTTCTTC
CASSLQVAGRSYNEQFF
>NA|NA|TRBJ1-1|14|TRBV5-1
TGCGCCAGCAGCTTTAACACTGAAGCGCCCGAAGCTTTCTTT
CASSFNTEAPEAFF
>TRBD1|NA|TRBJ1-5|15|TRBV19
TGTGCCAGTAGTATTAGGACAGGGGGGGATCAGCCCCAGCATTTT
CASSIRTGGDQPQHF
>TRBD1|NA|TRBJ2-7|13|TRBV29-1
TGCAGCGTTGCGGGACAGGGCTCCTACGAGCAGTACTTC
CSVAGQGSYEQYF
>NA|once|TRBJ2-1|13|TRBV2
TGTGCCAGCACAGAGACAAACTACAATGAGCAGTTCTTC
CASTETNYNEQFF
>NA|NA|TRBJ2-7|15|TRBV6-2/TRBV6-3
TGTGCCAGCAGTTACTCGACGGTGAGCTCCTACGAGCAGTACTTC
CASSYSTVSSYEQYF
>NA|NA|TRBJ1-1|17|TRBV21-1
TGTGCCAGCAGCCCTGCGGGCTTAACAGGATTGAACACTGAAGCTTTCTTT
CASSPAGLTGLNTEAFF
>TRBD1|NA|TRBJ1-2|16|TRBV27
TGTGCCAGCAGTACGCGACTGGGGGGGACAGTCTATGGCTACACCTTC
CASSTRLGGTVYGYTF
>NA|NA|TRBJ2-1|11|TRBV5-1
TGCGCCAGCAAGGGGGAGGCCGAGCAGTTCTTC
CASKGEAEQFF